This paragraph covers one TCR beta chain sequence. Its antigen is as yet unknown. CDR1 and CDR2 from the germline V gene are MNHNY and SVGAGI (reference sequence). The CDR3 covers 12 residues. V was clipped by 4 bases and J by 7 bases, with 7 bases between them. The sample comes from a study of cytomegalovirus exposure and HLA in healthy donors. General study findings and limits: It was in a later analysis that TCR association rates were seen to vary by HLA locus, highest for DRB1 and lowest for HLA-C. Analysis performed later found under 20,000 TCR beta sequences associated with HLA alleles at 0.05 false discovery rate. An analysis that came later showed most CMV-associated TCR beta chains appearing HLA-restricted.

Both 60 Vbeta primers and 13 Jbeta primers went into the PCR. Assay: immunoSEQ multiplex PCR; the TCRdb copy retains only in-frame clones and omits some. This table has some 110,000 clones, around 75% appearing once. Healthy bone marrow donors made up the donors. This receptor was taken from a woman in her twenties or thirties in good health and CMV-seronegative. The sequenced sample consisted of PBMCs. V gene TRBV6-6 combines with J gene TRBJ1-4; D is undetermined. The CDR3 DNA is TGTGCCAGCAGTTCCAACAGTGAAAAACTGTTTTTT. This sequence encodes CASSSNSEKLFF.